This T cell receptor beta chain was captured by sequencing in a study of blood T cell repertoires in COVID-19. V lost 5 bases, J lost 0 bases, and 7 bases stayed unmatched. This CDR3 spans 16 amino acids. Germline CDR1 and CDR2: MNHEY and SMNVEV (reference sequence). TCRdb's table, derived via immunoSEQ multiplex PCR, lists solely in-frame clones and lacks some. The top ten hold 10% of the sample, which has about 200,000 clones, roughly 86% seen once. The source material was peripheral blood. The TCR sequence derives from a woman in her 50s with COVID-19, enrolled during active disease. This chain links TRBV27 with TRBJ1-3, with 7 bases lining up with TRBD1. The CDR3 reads CASSTRGTVSGNTIYF. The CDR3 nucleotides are TGTGCCAGCAGTACGAGAGGGACAGTCTCTGGAAACACCATATATTTT.